Relative to its sample, the clone carrying this TCR beta chain is medium-sized. Its antigen remains unidentified. In germline, CDR1 is SGHRS, CDR2 YFSETQ. This CDR3 comprises 14 residues. V lost 3 bases, J lost 10 bases, and 14 bases lay in between. Study-wide results and caveats: Tumor-infiltrating Treg TCR alpha and beta sequences overlapped most with tumor naive CD4+ T cells, then blood naive.

Via MiXCR, TCRdb re-called the 5' RACE reads, giving one row per CDR3 protein. Among approximately 5,000 distinct CDR3 sequences listed, around 36% were seen once. The chain recombines TRBV5-1 with TRBJ1-6, with a possible D match to TRBD1 (6 bases). Sequences were obtained from naive CD4+ T cells sorted from a lymph node. Subset: naive CD4+ T cells, CD4+CD45RA+CD25-. The receptor was isolated from a female donor with breast cancer. Written as DNA, the CDR3 is TGCGCCAGCAGCTCCCCAGGGGATGGCTCACCCCTCCACTTT. Its protein is CASSSPGDGSPLHF.